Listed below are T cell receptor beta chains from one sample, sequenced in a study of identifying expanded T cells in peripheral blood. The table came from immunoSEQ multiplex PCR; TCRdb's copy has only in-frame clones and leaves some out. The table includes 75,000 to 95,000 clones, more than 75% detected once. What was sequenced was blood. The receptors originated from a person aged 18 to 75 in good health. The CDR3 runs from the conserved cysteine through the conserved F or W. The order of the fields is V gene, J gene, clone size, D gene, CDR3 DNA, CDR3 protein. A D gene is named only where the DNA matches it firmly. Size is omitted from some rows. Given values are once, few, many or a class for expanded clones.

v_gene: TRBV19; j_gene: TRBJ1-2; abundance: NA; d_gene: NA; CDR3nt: TGTGCCAGTAACCAACGGGGAATTAGGGCGGATGGCTACACCTTC; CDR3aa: CASNQRGIRADGYTF
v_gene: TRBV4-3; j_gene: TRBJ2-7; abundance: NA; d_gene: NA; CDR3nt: TGCGCCAGCAGCCAAGGGAGGTACGCCTACGAGCAGTACTTC; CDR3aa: CASSQGRYAYEQYF
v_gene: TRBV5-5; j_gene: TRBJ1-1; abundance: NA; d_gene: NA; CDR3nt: TGTGCCAGCAGCTTGGAAGGAAGGACTGAAGCTTTCTTT; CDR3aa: CASSLEGRTEAFF
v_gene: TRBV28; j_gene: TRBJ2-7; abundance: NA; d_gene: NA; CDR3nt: TGTGCCAGCAGTTACAGGGATTACGAGCAGTACTTC; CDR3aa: CASSYRDYEQYF
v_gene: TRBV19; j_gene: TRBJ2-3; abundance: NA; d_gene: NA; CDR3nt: TGTGCCAGTAGTATAGATCTTAGAAATCTCGGAGATACGCAGTATTTT; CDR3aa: CASSIDLRNLGDTQYF
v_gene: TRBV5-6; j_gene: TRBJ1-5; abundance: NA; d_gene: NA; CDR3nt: TGTGCCAGCAGCTTTAAGGGGTTGGGCAATCAGCCCCAGCATTTT; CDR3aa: CASSFKGLGNQPQHF
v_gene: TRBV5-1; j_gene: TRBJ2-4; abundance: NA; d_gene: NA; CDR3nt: TGCGCCAGCTTCTCCTCGGGGGAAAACATTCAGTACTTC; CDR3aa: CASFSSGENIQYF
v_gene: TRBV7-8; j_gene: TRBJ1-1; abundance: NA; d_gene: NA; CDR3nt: TGTGCCAGCAGCCGACTAGTGAGGGCAGGGATGGGGACTGAAGCTTTCTTT; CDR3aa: CASSRLVRAGMGTEAFF
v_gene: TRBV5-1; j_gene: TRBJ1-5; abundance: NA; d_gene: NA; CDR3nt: TGCGCCAGCAGCTTGGCAGGGAATCAGCCCCAGCATTTT; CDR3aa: CASSLAGNQPQHF
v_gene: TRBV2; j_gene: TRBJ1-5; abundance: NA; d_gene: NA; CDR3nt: TGTGCCAGCAGTGAACTGGGCCGGGAAAATCAGCCCCAGCATTTT; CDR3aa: CASSELGRENQPQHF
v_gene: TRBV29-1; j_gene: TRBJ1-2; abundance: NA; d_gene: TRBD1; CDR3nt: TGCAGCGTTGAAAGGTCAGGGGGCGCAAGAGGGAACTATGGCTACACCTTC; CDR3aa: CSVERSGGARGNYGYTF
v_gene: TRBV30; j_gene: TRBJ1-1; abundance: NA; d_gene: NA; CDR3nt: TGTGCCTGGAGTCAATACGGTGGCGTCACTGAAGCTTTCTTT; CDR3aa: CAWSQYGGVTEAFF
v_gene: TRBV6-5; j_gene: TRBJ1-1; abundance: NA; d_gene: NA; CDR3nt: TGTGCCAGCAGGCGACAGATGAACACTGAAGCTTTCTTT; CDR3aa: CASRRQMNTEAFF
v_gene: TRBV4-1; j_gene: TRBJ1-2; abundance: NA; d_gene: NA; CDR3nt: TGCGCCAGCAGCCAAGATCTTGCGACGGCCTTCTATGGCTACACCTTC; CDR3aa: CASSQDLATAFYGYTF
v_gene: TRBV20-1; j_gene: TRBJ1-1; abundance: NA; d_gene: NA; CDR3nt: TGCAGTGCTAGTCTGGGGAAGGCTTTCTTT; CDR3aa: CSASLGKAFF
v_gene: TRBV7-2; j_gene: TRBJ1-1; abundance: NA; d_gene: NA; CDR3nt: TGTGCCAGCAGCTCTGGTATGAACACTGAAGCTTTCTTT; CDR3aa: CASSSGMNTEAFF
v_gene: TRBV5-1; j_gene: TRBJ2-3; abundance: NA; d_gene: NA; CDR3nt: TGCGCCAGTAAGAAGGGGGGATCCACAGATACGCAGTATTTT; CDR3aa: CASKKGGSTDTQYF
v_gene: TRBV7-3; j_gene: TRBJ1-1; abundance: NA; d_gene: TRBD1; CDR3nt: TGTGCCAGCAGCTTCGAGGACAGGGGGCAAGGCGCTTTCTTT; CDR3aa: CASSFEDRGQGAFF
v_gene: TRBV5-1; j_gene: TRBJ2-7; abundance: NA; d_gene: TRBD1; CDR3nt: TGCGCCAGCAGCAGGGACAGGGGGCAGTACGAGCAGTACTTC; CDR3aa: CASSRDRGQYEQYF
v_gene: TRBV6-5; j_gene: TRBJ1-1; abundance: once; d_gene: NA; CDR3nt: TGTGCCAGCAGTTACTCGAGGCTGGCTGAAGCTTTCTTT; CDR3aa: CASSYSRLAEAFF
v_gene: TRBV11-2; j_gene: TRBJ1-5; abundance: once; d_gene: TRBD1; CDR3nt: TGTGCCAGCAGCCGTGGACAGGGGGCCGTATCGGGTCAGCCCCAGCATTTT; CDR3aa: CASSRGQGAVSGQPQHF
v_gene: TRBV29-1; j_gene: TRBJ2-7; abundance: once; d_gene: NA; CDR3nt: TGCAGCGCTGTGGACAGACGAGTTCACGAGCAGTACTTC; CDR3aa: CSAVDRRVHEQYF
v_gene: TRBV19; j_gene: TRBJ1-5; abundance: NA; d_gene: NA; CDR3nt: TGTGCCAGTAGCGCCTTGGGCCAGCCCCAGCATTTT; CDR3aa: CASSALGQPQHF
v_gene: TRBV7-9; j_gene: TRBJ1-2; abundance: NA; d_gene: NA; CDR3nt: TGTGCCAGCAGCTTACAGGGGTCAGGGTATGGCTACACCTTC; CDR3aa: CASSLQGSGYGYTF
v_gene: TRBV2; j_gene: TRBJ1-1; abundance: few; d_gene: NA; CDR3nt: TGTGCCAGCAGTGAAGTAGACAGTTACTTTGAAGCTTTCTTT; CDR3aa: CASSEVDSYFEAFF
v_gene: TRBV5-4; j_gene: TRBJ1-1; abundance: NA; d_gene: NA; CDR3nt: TGTGCCAGCAGCTTATCGGTAAACACTGAAGCTTTCTTT; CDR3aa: CASSLSVNTEAFF
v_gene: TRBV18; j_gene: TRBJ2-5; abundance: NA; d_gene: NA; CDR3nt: TGTGCCAGCTCCCTCCGGGACGGACAAGAGACCCAGTACTTC; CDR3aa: CASSLRDGQETQYF
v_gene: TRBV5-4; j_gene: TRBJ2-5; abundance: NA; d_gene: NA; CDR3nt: TGTGCCAGCAGCAGGACAGTTTTCCAAGAGACCCAGTACTTC; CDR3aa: CASSRTVFQETQYF
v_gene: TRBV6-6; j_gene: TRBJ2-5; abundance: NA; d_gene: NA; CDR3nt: TGTGCCAGCCGGTTGGGATTGGCACTGGAGACCCAGTACTTC; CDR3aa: CASRLGLALETQYF
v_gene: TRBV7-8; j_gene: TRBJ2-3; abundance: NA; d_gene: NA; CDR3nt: TGTGCCAGCAGCTTAGGTGTCGGGATCACAGATACGCAGTATTTT; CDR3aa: CASSLGVGITDTQYF
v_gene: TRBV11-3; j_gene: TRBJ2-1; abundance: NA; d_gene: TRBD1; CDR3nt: TGTGCCAGCAGCCCTACTTACAGGGGCACGTTAGTCTACAATGAGCAGTTCTTC; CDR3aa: CASSPTYRGTLVYNEQFF
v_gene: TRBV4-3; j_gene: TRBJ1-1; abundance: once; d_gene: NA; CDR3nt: TGCGCCAGCAGCCAAGATAGGGCAGCTAACACTGAAGCTTTCTTT; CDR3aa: CASSQDRAANTEAFF
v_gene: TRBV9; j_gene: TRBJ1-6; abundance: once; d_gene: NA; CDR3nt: TGTGCCAGCAGCGTCGTTCCGGAAAATTCACCCCTCCACTTT; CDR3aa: CASSVVPENSPLHF
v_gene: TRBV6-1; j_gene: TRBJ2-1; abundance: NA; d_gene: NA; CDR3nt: TGTGCCAGCAGCAGTGGCCCTGGTGAGCAGTTCTTC; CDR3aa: CASSSGPGEQFF
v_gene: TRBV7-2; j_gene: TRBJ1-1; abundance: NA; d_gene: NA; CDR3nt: TGTGCCAGCAGCCCACAGGGTCGAGGCACTGAAGCTTTCTTT; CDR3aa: CASSPQGRGTEAFF
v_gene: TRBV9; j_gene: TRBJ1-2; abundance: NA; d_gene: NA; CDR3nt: TGTGCCAGCAGCGTAGGAGGATTACATGGCTACACCTTC; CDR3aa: CASSVGGLHGYTF
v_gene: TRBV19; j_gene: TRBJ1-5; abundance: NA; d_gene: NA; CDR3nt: TGTGCCAGTAGTCGACGGTACAATCAGCCCCAGCATTTT; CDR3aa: CASSRRYNQPQHF
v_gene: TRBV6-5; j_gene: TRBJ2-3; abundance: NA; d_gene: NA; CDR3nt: TGTGCCAGCAGTTACGGGGGGGGCCGGGAAGGTACGCAGTATTTT; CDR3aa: CASSYGGGREGTQYF
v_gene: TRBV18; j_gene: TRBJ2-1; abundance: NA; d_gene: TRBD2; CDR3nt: TGTGCCAGCTCACGAGGGACTAGCGGGGCTAATGAGCAGTTCTTC; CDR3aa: CASSRGTSGANEQFF
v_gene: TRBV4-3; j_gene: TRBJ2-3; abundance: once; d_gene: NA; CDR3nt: TGCGCCAGCAGCCAAGAGGCGGCGGGCACGCAGTATTTT; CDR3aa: CASSQEAAGTQYF
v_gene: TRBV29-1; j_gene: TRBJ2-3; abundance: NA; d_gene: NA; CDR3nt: TGCAGCGTTGATCTGGGGACCCTCACAGATACGCAGTATTTT; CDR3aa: CSVDLGTLTDTQYF
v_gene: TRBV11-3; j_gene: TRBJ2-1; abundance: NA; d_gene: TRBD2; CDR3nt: TGTGCCAGCAGCCCGGGGGGGGCCTCGTACAATGAGCAGTTCTTC; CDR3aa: CASSPGGASYNEQFF
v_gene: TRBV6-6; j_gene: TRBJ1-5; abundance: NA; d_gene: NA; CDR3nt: TGTGCCAGCAGTTACTCTACCAGATTTAGCAATCAGCCCCAGCATTTT; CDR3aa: CASSYSTRFSNQPQHF
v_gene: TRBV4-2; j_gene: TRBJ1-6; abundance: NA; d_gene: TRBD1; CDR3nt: TGTGCCAGCAGCTTGCCCACAGGGGTCAATTCACCCCTCCACTTT; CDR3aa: CASSLPTGVNSPLHF
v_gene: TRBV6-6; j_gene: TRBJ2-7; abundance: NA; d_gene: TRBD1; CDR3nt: TGTGCCAGCAGGAGGGGACAGGATATGGGCGAGCAGTACTTC; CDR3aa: CASRRGQDMGEQYF
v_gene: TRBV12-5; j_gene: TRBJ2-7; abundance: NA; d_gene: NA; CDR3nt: TGTGCTAGTGGTTTTCATAGGAGTTTGGAGCAGTACTTC; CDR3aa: CASGFHRSLEQYF
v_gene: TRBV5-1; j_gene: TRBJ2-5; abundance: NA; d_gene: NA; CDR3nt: TGCGCCAGCAGCTTGGATACAGACCTCGGGGAGACCCAGTACTTC; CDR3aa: CASSLDTDLGETQYF